The 30 T cell receptor beta chains below come from one sample, sequenced in a study of OX40 agonist ivuxolimab in advanced cancers. Generated by immunoSEQ multiplex PCR, the TCRdb table keeps only in-frame clones and is missing some. The data contain 60,000 or so clones, 84% of them singletons. The sequences come from CD4+ or CD8+ T cells sorted from blood, collected in a trial of the OX40 agonist ivuxolimab. The receptors stem from an adult with an advanced solid tumor such as melanoma, head and neck, liver or kidney cancer.

CDR3 amino acids: CASSLREVGTDTQYF. CDR3 DNA sequence: TGTGCCAGCAGCTTACGCGAGGTGGGCACAGATACGCAGTATTTT. V is TRBV7-8 and J is TRBJ2-3; D is unresolved. Trimming left V 2 bases short and J 1 base short, with 10 bases between. The CDR3 runs 15 residues. Looked up from germline, CDR1 is SGHVS and CDR2 is FQNEAQ.

This chain connects TRBV19 to TRBJ1-1, with no clear D. Germline V lookup: CDR1 LNHDA, CDR2 SQIVND (reference sequence). There are 13 residues in the CDR3. Trimming left V 7 bases short and J 5 bases short, with 14 bases between. CDR3 residues: CASKPTSRTEAFF. The CDR3 coding sequence is TGTGCCAGTAAACCCACAAGTAGGACTGAAGCTTTCTTT.

The chain links TRBV7-9 to TRBJ2-1, with TRBD1 matching 7 bases. The CDR3 sequence is 14 residues long. Per germline, CDR1 SEHNR and CDR2 FQNEAQ (reference sequence). Unmatched junction bases numbered 3, after V lost 3 bases and J lost 4 bases. The CDR3 DNA reads TGTGCCAGCAGCTTCGACAGGGCTTACAATGAGCAGTTCTTC. Translated, it gives CASSFDRAYNEQFF.

The chain links TRBV27 to TRBJ1-4, with 7 bases that match TRBD1. Germline CDR1 is MNHEY and CDR2 is SMNVEV (reference sequence). This CDR3 has 16 amino acids. V dropped 7 bases and J dropped 0; count of bases not matched to a gene: 8. The CDR3 here is CASKLTGIATNEKLFF. CDR3 bases: TGTGCCAGCAAACTGACAGGGATTGCAACTAATGAAAAACTGTTTTTT.

This clone came up once. The chain employs TRBV7-2 and TRBJ2-3; D possibly corresponds to TRBD2 (5 bases). The V and J ends lost 5 bases and 4 bases respectively, with 16 bases between them. The CDR3 consists of 15 residues. Germline CDR1 and CDR2: SGHTA and FQGNSA. CDR3 in amino acids: CASSKRGASPDTQYF. The CDR3 bases are TGTGCCAGCAGCAAACGAGGAGCTAGCCCAGATACGCAGTATTTT.

The J gene is TRBJ2-2, the V gene TRBV5-5; no reliable D call. V dropped 0 bases and J dropped 3 bases, with 6 bases sitting between them. Germline assignment: CDR1 SGHKS and CDR2 YYEKEE (reference sequence). The CDR3 has 14 residues. The CDR3 here is CASSLGSYTGELFF. Written as DNA, the CDR3 is TGTGCCAGCAGCTTGGGAAGTTACACCGGGGAGCTGTTTTTT.

This chain links TRBV11-2 with TRBJ2-4; 7 nucleotides align to TRBD1. Losses at the gene ends were 5 bases for V and 1 base for J; bases not matched to a gene: 8. CDR3 length: 16 residues. Germline CDR1 reads SGHAT; CDR2 reads FQNNGV. The DNA of the CDR3 is TGTGCCAGCAGCGCCCCCCTGACAGGGGCCAAAAACATTCAGTACTTC. It encodes CASSAPLTGAKNIQYF. The variable domain in full, with the rest retrieved from reference TRBV11-2 and TRBJ2-4, is EAGVAQSPRYKIIEKRQSVAFWCNPISGHATLYWYQQILGQGPKLLIQFQNNGVVDDSQLPKDRFSAERLKGVDSTLKIQPAKLEDSAVYLCASSAPLTGAKNIQYFGAGTRLSVL.

This chain connects TRBV29-1 to TRBJ1-5, with 10 nucleotides matching TRBD1. Unmatched junction bases numbered 6, after V lost 5 bases and J lost 5 bases. This CDR3 contains 14 residues. Germline CDR1 is SQVTM and CDR2 is ANQGSEA. CDR3: CSVQTGGSDQPQHF. Written as DNA, the CDR3 is TGCAGCGTTCAGACAGGGGGCAGCGATCAGCCCCAGCATTTT.

The J gene is TRBJ2-2, the V gene TRBV7-6; D may match TRBD1 or TRBD2 (5 bases each). The CDR3 consists of 18 residues. The V and J ends lost 1 base and 2 bases respectively, with 17 bases between them. Germline V gene data show CDR1 as SGHVS and CDR2 as FNYEAQ. The CDR3 bases are TGTGCCAGCAGCTTAGTCGTCCGGGGCAGGGCAAACACCGGGGAGCTGTTTTTT. This sequence encodes CASSLVVRGRANTGELFF. The full variable domain, rest sourced from reference TRBV7-6 and TRBJ2-2, is GAGVSQSPRYKVTKRGQDVALRCDPISGHVSLYWYRQALGQGPEFLTYFNYEAQQDKSGLPNDRFSAERPEGSISTLTIQRTEQRDSAMYRCASSLVVRGRANTGELFFGEGSRLTVL.

The genes are TRBV11-2 and TRBJ1-6; possibly TRBD1 for D (5 bases). The CDR3 spans 14 residues. CDR1 SGHAT and CDR2 FQNNGV come from the germline V gene. V dropped 2 bases and J dropped 7 bases, with 9 bases sitting between them. The CDR3 loop reads CASSLWGWNSPLHF. The CDR3, as DNA: TGTGCCAGCAGCTTATGGGGGTGGAATTCACCCCTCCACTTT.

The CDR3 nucleotides are TGTGCCAGCAGCAGGACAGGGGATAGCAATCAGCCCCAGCATTTT. Its protein product is CASSRTGDSNQPQHF. This chain joins TRBV7-2 and TRBJ1-5; 9 bases match TRBD1. This CDR3 contains 15 residues. Looked up from germline, CDR1 is SGHTA and CDR2 is FQGNSA. V shed 5 bases and J 0 bases; nucleotides not matched to a gene: 2.

Notes on this clone: The junction and the germline gene differ at one end; a read error may be behind it. The same CDR3 can be traced to other DNA sequences in this sample. V and J are TRBV15 and TRBJ2-7, with D possibly TRBD2 on 5 matching bases. From germline, CDR1 is LNHNV and CDR2 YYDKDF (reference sequence). CDR3 length: 13 amino acids. The DNA of the CDR3 is TGCGCCACCAGCCGGGGAAGCTCCTACGAGCAGTACTTC. It specifies CATSRGSSYEQYF.

The V call is TRBV2, the J call TRBJ1-2, with 7 positions matching TRBD1. CDR1 and CDR2 from the germline V gene are SNHLY and FYNNEI. V shed 4 bases and J 4 bases; nucleotides not matched to a gene: 9. This CDR3 comprises 15 residues. The CDR3 region is CASSVGREGAYGYTF. In nucleotides, the CDR3 is TGTGCCAGCAGTGTAGGCAGGGAGGGGGCCTATGGCTACACCTTC.

The chain has TRBV28 and TRBJ2-5; D possibly corresponds to TRBD1 (5 bases). V was trimmed by 6 bases and J by 6 bases, leaving 14 bases between them. This CDR3 spans 13 amino acids. Germline V gives CDR1 MDHEN, CDR2 SYDVKM. Written as DNA, the CDR3 is TGTGCCAGCAGCCCAGGGAACGGTCAGACCCAGTACTTC. Its translation is CASSPGNGQTQYF.

The rearrangement links TRBV5-4 to TRBJ1-5; TRBD1 might be the D (5 bases). The V gene's germline CDR1 is SGHNT and CDR2 YYREEE (reference sequence). The CDR3 has 15 amino acids. V was shortened by 3 bases and J by 2 bases, with 12 bases between the two germline ends. For the CDR3, the DNA is TGTGCCAGCAGCTGGGGAACAGGCTGCAATCAGCCCCAGCATTTT. Protein: CASSWGTGCNQPQHF.

The chain uses TRBV28 and TRBJ2-4, with D possibly being TRBD1 (5 bases). There are 14 residues in the CDR3. The V and J ends lost 2 bases and 7 bases respectively, with 12 bases between them. In germline, CDR1 is MDHEN, CDR2 SYDVKM. The CDR3 region has the DNA TGTGCCAGCAGTTTAGGACACCCCGGGAACATTCAGTACTTC. It yields the protein CASSLGHPGNIQYF.

This clone occurred a few times. CDR3 in amino acids: CASSLRAVGEKLFF. CDR3 coding DNA: TGTGCCAGCAGTTTAAGGGCCGTGGGTGAAAAACTGTTTTTT. V gene TRBV28 combines with J gene TRBJ1-4; unclear D gene. The CDR3 length is 14 residues. Germline CDR1 and CDR2: MDHEN and SYDVKM. The ends were cut back, 2 bases at V and 7 bases at J, with 11 bases in the middle.

The rearrangement uses TRBV7-2 and TRBJ1-6; D might be TRBD1 (6 bases). The CDR3 loop spans 13 amino acids. Germline lookup yields CDR1 SGHTA and CDR2 FQGNSA. With 5 bases removed from V and 14 bases from J, the gap between germline ends came to 16 bases. This CDR3 is CASSGRGWVTLHF. CDR3 nucleotides: TGTGCCAGCAGCGGCAGGGGTTGGGTTACCCTCCACTTT.

This clone was detected a few times. The CDR3 DNA reads TGCGCCAGCAGCATGGGACTAGCGGGGGGCGCCTCCTACAATGAGCAGTTCTTC. Its protein product is CASSMGLAGGASYNEQFF. The genes are TRBV5-1 and TRBJ2-1; TRBD2 matches 15 bases. V lost 4 bases to trimming and J lost 0 bases; unmatched junction nucleotides: 5. Per the germline V gene, CDR1 is SGHRS and CDR2 is YFSETQ. The CDR3 runs 18 residues.

The count of this clone is one. The chain recombines TRBV29-1 with TRBJ2-1; 16 nucleotides match TRBD2. There are 20 residues in the CDR3. The germline gives CDR1 SQVTM, CDR2 ANQGSEA. J was trimmed by 1 base and V by 7 bases; bases with no gene match: 16. The CDR3 is CSARGTSGRANLGSYNEQFF. CDR3 DNA sequence: TGCAGCGCCCGCGGGACTAGCGGGAGGGCCAATCTCGGGTCCTACAATGAGCAGTTCTTC.

This sequence joins TRBV5-1 and TRBJ2-1, with TRBD2 matching 8 bases. CDR1 is SGHRS and CDR2 is YFSETQ in the germline V gene. Losses at the gene ends were 1 base for V and 5 bases for J; bases not matched to a gene: 5. The CDR3 totals 15 residues. For the CDR3, the DNA is TGCGCCAGCAGCTTGCGACTAGCGAAACACAATGAGCAGTTCTTC. It specifies CASSLRLAKHNEQFF.

The V call is TRBV30, the J call TRBJ2-7; TRBD1 aligns across 12 bases. This CDR3 has 15 residues. J gave up 6 bases and V 3 bases, and 9 bases lay outside the gene matches. The germline V gene has CDR1 GTSNPN and CDR2 SVGIG (reference sequence). This CDR3 is CAWRGGQGAGGEQYF. CDR3 DNA sequence: TGTGCCTGGAGAGGGGGACAGGGGGCAGGTGGCGAGCAGTACTTC.

The V and J genes are TRBV10-3 and TRBJ2-1, with TRBD1 matching over 10 bases. Germline assignment: CDR1 ENHRY and CDR2 SYGVKD. With V trimmed by 2 bases and J by 7 bases, 5 bases remained unmatched. The CDR3 contains 15 residues. CDR3: CAISERPGQGNEQFF. DNA of the CDR3: TGTGCCATCAGTGAGCGACCGGGACAGGGGAATGAGCAGTTCTTC.

The chain links TRBV4-1 to TRBJ2-6; 9 positions agree with TRBD1. Losses at the gene ends were 8 bases for V and 0 bases for J; bases not matched to a gene: 14. The germline CDR1 and CDR2 sequences are MGHRA and YSYEKL. The CDR3 runs 19 residues. CDR3 in DNA: TGCGCCAGCTCCCGGAAGGGTGGGACAGGGTCCTCTGGGGCCAACGTCCTGACTTTC. Translating it yields CASSRKGGTGSSGANVLTF.

This chain joins TRBV9 and TRBJ2-5; D possibly uses TRBD1 or TRBD2 (5 bases each). CDR3 length equals 15 residues. CDR1 is SGDLS, CDR2 YYNGEE, per germline. V shed 2 bases and J shed 5 bases, with 16 bases lying between them. CDR3 DNA sequence: TGTGCCAGCAGCGTTGACGGGACCAGGGAGGAGACCCAGTACTTC. It is translated as CASSVDGTREETQYF.

The rearrangement uses TRBV27 and TRBJ2-6; 8 bases are a match to TRBD2. This CDR3 spans 17 amino acids. The germline V gene encodes CDR1 MNHEY and CDR2 SMNVEV (reference sequence). J gave up 4 bases and V 3 bases, and 8 bases lay outside the gene matches. DNA of the CDR3: TGTGCCAGCAGTTTTTCCCGGGGGGGGGCCGGGGCCAACGTCCTGACTTTC. Translation gives CASSFSRGGAGANVLTF.

This clone was recorded once. The gene calls are TRBV18 and TRBJ1-5, with D possibly TRBD1 on 6 matching bases. V lost 3 bases and J 4 bases, leaving 10 bases between the germline ends. The CDR3 is 14 amino acids. From germline, CDR1 is KGHSH and CDR2 LQKENI. The CDR3 bases are TGTGCCAGCTCACCGCGACAGGAGAATCAGCCCCAGCATTTT. Translating gives CASSPRQENQPQHF.

This rearrangement joins TRBV10-1 to TRBJ2-3; a weak D match, TRBD2 (5 bases). The CDR3 length is 15 residues. V was pared by 3 bases and J by 0 bases, with 10 bases between. CDR1 and CDR2 (germline): WNHNN, SYGVQD (reference sequence). The CDR3 DNA sequence: TGCGCCAGCAGTGATTTCGGGAAGAGCACAGATACGCAGTATTTT. It is translated as CASSDFGKSTDTQYF.

This chain joins TRBV30 and TRBJ1-2; tentative D call: TRBD1 (6 bases). The germline V gene encodes CDR1 GTSNPN and CDR2 SVGIG (reference sequence). This CDR3 comprises 13 residues. Trimming cost V 0 bases and J 8 bases, with 13 bases left between them. The CDR3 region is CAWSVQGMGGYTF. CDR3 in DNA: TGTGCCTGGAGTGTACAGGGAATGGGCGGCTACACCTTC.

This clone came up once. The chain is built from TRBV10-3 and TRBJ1-1; D may be TRBD1 (6 bases). Looked up from germline, CDR1 is ENHRY and CDR2 is SYGVKD. The CDR3 sequence is 13 residues long. Trimming pared 3 bases from V and 5 bases from J, leaving 10 bases between. CDR3 region: CAISEQGNTEAFF. The CDR3 nucleotides are TGTGCCATCAGTGAACAGGGAAATACTGAAGCTTTCTTT.